This TCR beta chain derives from a study of cytomegalovirus exposure and HLA in healthy donors. Study summary: A data release that came early held approximately 85 million unique TCRs from HLA-typed donors. Study-level points and caveats: Some V segments, including TRBV6-2 and TRBV6-3, were excluded as indistinguishable.

Note on this clone: Its target is not known.

This CDR3 is built from 14 residues. The ends were cut back, 4 bases at V and 2 bases at J, with 11 bases in the middle. Germline-derived CDR1 and CDR2 are SGHRS and YFSETQ. A multiplex PCR was run with 60 Vbeta primers and 13 Jbeta primers. Method: immunoSEQ multiplex PCR; TCRdb's copy keeps in-frame clones and lacks some. This sample carries around 200,000 clones, about 80% of them seen once, and the ten largest clones take 0.65%. The specimen sequenced was PBMCs. J is TRBJ2-3 and V is TRBV5-1; weak D call: TRBD1 (5 bases). The TCR sequence derives from a boy aged 5-17 years in good health and CMV-seronegative. The CDR3 region has the DNA TGCGCCAGCAGCCTTTGGGGCCCCACAGATACGCAGTATTTT. This translates into CASSLWGPTDTQYF.